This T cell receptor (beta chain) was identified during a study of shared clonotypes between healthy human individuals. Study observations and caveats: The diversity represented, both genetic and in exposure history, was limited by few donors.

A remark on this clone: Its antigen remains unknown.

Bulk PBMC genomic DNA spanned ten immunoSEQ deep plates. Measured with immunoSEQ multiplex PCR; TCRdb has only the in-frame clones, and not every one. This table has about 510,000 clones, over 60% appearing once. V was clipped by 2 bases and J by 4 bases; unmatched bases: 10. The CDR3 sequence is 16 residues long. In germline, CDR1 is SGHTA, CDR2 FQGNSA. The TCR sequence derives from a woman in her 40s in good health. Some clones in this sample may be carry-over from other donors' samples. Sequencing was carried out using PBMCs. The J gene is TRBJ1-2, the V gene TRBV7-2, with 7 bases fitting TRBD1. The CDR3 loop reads CASSLRETGSTYGYTF. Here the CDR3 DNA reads TGTGCCAGCAGCTTAAGGGAGACAGGGTCAACCTATGGCTACACCTTC. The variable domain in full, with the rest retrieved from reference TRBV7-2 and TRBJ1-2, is GAGVSQSPSNKVTEKGKDVELRCDPISGHTALYWYRQSLGQGLEFLIYFQGNSAPDKSGLPSDRFSAERTGGSVSTLTIQRTQQEDSAVYLCASSLRETGSTYGYTFGSGTRLTVV.